These 14 T cell receptor beta chains share one sample of origin, sequenced in a study of blood T cell repertoires in COVID-19. Here immunoSEQ multiplex PCR was the method, and the copy in TCRdb shows in-frame clones only, minus some. The profile shows fewer than 150,000 clones, around 78% of them singletons. The sample was peripheral blood. The origin of the receptors is a man in his 70s with acute or convalescent COVID-19.

V gene TRBV7-8 combines with J gene TRBJ1-2; TRBD1 is a possible D gene (5 bases). Germline loops: CDR1 SGHVS, CDR2 FQNEAQ. V gave up 1 base and J gave up 5 bases, with 17 bases separating them. The length of the CDR3 is 16 residues. CDR3 sequence reads: CASSLEAGSPFYGYTF. Here the CDR3 DNA reads TGTGCCAGCAGCTTAGAGGCAGGGTCGCCCTTTTATGGCTACACCTTC.

V and J are TRBV4-2 and TRBJ2-2; 8 bases match TRBD2. The CDR3 covers 17 residues. Germline V CDR1 and CDR2: LGHNA, YNFKEQ. Germline trimming cut 0 bases from V and 5 bases from J; bases unmatched to any gene: 8. The CDR3 nucleotides are TGTGCCAGCAGCCAAGATCTAACGGGGGGGCGAACCGGGGAGCTGTTTTTT. It is translated as CASSQDLTGGRTGELFF.

This chain joins TRBV19 and TRBJ1-5, with D hard to call. Germline CDR1 reads LNHDA; CDR2 reads SQIVND (reference sequence). The ends were cut back, 6 bases at V and 9 bases at J, with 15 bases in the middle. The CDR3 consists of 13 residues. The CDR3 sequence is CASRNKPRGPQHF. DNA of the CDR3: TGTGCCAGTAGGAACAAGCCCCGGGGGCCCCAGCATTTT.

This clone was seen a handful of times. The chain recombines TRBV6-5 with TRBJ1-5; D gene unclear. Germline CDR1 reads MNHEY; CDR2 reads SVGAGI. The V end lost 10 bases, the J end lost 1 base, and 17 bases lay between the germline ends. This CDR3 has 15 amino acids. CDR3 residues: CATLWRPASNQPQHF. Here the CDR3 DNA reads TGTGCCACTTTATGGCGGCCCGCGAGCAATCAGCCCCAGCATTTT.

Written as DNA, the CDR3 is TGTGCCAGCAGCCGTCTGGGACAGATCACTGAAGCTTTCTTT. It yields the protein CASSRLGQITEAFF. The J gene is TRBJ1-1, the V gene TRBV3-1 (or the pseudogene TRBV3-2); 7 bases are shared with TRBD1. This CDR3 spans 14 amino acids. Germline loops: CDR1 LGHDT, CDR2 YNNKEL (reference sequence). The V gene end was trimmed by 4 bases and the J gene end by 4 bases; junction bases not matched to a gene: 6.

V gene TRBV6-5 combines with J gene TRBJ1-2; 7 bases are a match to TRBD1. Looked up from germline, CDR1 is MNHEY and CDR2 is SVGAGI. CDR3 length equals 15 residues. Trimming at V came to 0 bases and at J to 2 bases, leaving 3 bases not matched to a gene. DNA for the CDR3: TGTGCCAGCAGTTACTCTCTGACAGGGAACTATGGCTACACCTTC. Amino acids: CASSYSLTGNYGYTF.

J is TRBJ1-2 and V is TRBV30, with 8 nucleotides matching TRBD1. The CDR3 contains 14 residues. CDR1 GTSNPN and CDR2 SVGIG come from the germline V gene (reference sequence). J lost 0 bases, V lost 8 bases, and 8 bases had no gene match. The CDR3 is CAGDRGRPNYGYTF. Here the CDR3 DNA reads TGTGCCGGTGACAGGGGTAGACCTAACTATGGCTACACCTTC.

This clone was detected a few times. V and J are TRBV7-3 and TRBJ2-1; 7 bases fit TRBD2. J was trimmed by 6 bases and V by 5 bases; bases with no gene match: 4. The CDR3 consists of 13 residues. CDR1 SGHTA and CDR2 FQGTGA come from the germline V gene. CDR3 in DNA: TGTGCCAGCAGCCCTCCGGGAGGCAATGAGCAGTTCTTC. Its translation is CASSPPGGNEQFF.

The chain recombines TRBV14 with TRBJ2-5; D perhaps matches TRBD2 (5 bases). Trimming took 0 bases from V and 10 from J, leaving 12 bases between them. This CDR3 region has 13 residues. Germline V CDR1 and CDR2: SGHDN, FVKESK. The CDR3 DNA reads TGTGCCAGCAGCCAAGATGTAGAGACTAACCAGTACTTC. Protein sequence: CASSQDVETNQYF.

V and J are TRBV14 and TRBJ1-2; D perhaps matches TRBD1 (5 bases). Germline CDR1 and CDR2: SGHDN and FVKESK. There are 14 residues in the CDR3. The ends were cut back, 1 base at V and 6 bases at J, with 12 bases in the middle. CDR3 sequence (DNA): TGTGCCAGCAGCCAAGGAGCAGCGGGGGATGGCTACACCTTC. This translates into CASSQGAAGDGYTF.

This clone appeared a few times. The V and J genes are TRBV5-1 and TRBJ1-6, with TRBD1 matching over 8 bases. The germline CDR1 and CDR2 sequences are SGHRS and YFSETQ. CDR3 size: 14 residues. V dropped 4 bases and J dropped 8; count of bases not matched to a gene: 5. The CDR3 DNA reads TGCGCCAGCAGCAGAGGACAGGGAGATTCACCCCTCCACTTT. Its translation: CASSRGQGDSPLHF. The variable domain in full, with the rest retrieved from reference TRBV5-1 and TRBJ1-6, is KAGVTQTPRYLIKTRGQQVTLSCSPISGHRSVSWYQQTPGQGLQFLFEYFSETQRNKGNFPGRFSGRQFSNSRSEMNVSTLELGDSALYLCASSRGQGDSPLHFGNGTRLTVT.

J is TRBJ2-1 and V is TRBV14; D is perhaps TRBD2 (6 bases). The V and J ends lost 0 bases and 12 bases respectively, with 18 bases between them. Per the germline V gene, CDR1 is SGHDN and CDR2 is FVKESK. The CDR3 spans 15 residues. Written as DNA, the CDR3 is TGTGCCAGCAGCCAAGAGGGGGGACTGGCTAATCGGCAGTTCTTC. Its translation: CASSQEGGLANRQFF.

V and J are TRBV5-1 and TRBJ2-2, with D possibly TRBD2 on 5 matching bases. This CDR3 has 13 amino acids. The germline V and J ends were trimmed by 7 bases and 4 bases, with 11 bases remaining between them. From germline, CDR1 is SGHRS and CDR2 YFSETQ. Here the CDR3 DNA reads TGCGCCAGCGGAGGCGTGGGCACCGGGGAGCTGTTTTTT. It specifies CASGGVGTGELFF.

The rearrangement joins TRBV5-6 to TRBJ2-3; a weak D match, TRBD1 (5 bases). CDR1 and CDR2 (germline): SGHDT, YYEEEE. Deletions cut 2 bases from V and 4 bases from J, with 14 bases between. The CDR3 has 15 amino acids. DNA for the CDR3: TGTGCCAGCAGCTTCGACGACAGAGACGCAGATACGCAGTATTTT. It specifies CASSFDDRDADTQYF.